Shown below are 15 T cell receptor beta chains from a single sample sequenced in a study. MiXCR was run by TCRdb on the RT-PCR reads, yielding one entry per CDR3 protein. The sample carries about 680,000 distinct CDR3 sequences, approximately 15% recorded once. Specimen: memory CD4+ T cells from blood. Receptors originate from a female donor in good health, serving as a healthy control.

This chain connects TRBV7-2 to TRBJ2-3; 8 bases line up with TRBD1. The CDR3 has 15 residues. Trimming removed 5 bases from V and 2 bases from J; junction bases left unmatched: 6. From germline, CDR1 is SGHTA and CDR2 FQGNSA. CDR3 coding DNA: TGTGCCAGCAGCAACGGACAGGGCCCCACAGATACGCAGTATTTT. It codes for CASSNGQGPTDTQYF.

This clonotype occurred a few times. The chain uses TRBV5-1 and TRBJ2-1; weak D call: TRBD1 (6 bases). The germline CDR1 and CDR2 sequences are SGHRS and YFSETQ. CDR3 length equals 15 residues. V gave up 3 bases and J gave up 0 bases, with 10 bases separating them. The CDR3 loop is CASSWTDSSYNEQFF. In DNA, the CDR3 is TGCGCCAGCAGCTGGACAGATAGCTCCTACAATGAGCAGTTCTTC.

There are a few counts of this clonotype. CDR3 loop: CASSSYTPDGSKTQYF. The DNA for the CDR3 is TGTGCCAGCAGCTCCTATACGCCAGATGGGTCCAAGACCCAGTACTTC. The rearrangement uses TRBV7-6 and TRBJ2-5; D not certain. In germline, CDR1 is SGHVS, CDR2 FNYEAQ. This CDR3 comprises 16 residues. V lost 4 bases and J lost 6, with 21 bases in between.

In its sample, this clonotype was seen many times. The chain employs TRBV20-1 and TRBJ1-5; 8 bases line up with TRBD1. Germline CDR1 DFQATT, CDR2 SNEGSKA (reference sequence). V was clipped by 0 bases and J by 3 bases; unmatched bases: 7. The CDR3 spans 16 residues. The CDR3 reads CSARDPGQVYNQPQHF. The CDR3 region has the DNA TGCAGTGCTAGAGACCCGGGACAGGTGTACAATCAGCCCCAGCATTTT.

The gene calls are TRBV30 and TRBJ1-1; D may be TRBD1 (6 bases). Deletions cut 2 bases from V and 5 bases from J, with 15 bases between. CDR3 size: 14 residues. Germline CDR1 and CDR2: GTSNPN and SVGIG (reference sequence). DNA of the CDR3: TGTGCCTGGAGTAAAACAGGGAGGGGGACTGAAGCTTTCTTT. This gives the protein CAWSKTGRGTEAFF.

This chain joins TRBV7-2 and TRBJ1-1, with TRBD1 matching 7 bases. Trimming took 10 bases from V and 3 from J; bases not matched to a gene: 2. This CDR3 region has 11 residues. Germline V CDR1 and CDR2: SGHTA, FQGNSA. CDR3 nucleotide sequence: TGTGCCACGGGACAGTACACTGAAGCTTTCTTT. Protein: CATGQYTEAFF.

This clonotype has ten or more counts. The V and J genes are TRBV10-3 and TRBJ1-1; D gene uncertain. The germline CDR1 and CDR2 sequences are ENHRY and SYGVKD. CDR3 length: 15 residues. V was clipped by 0 bases and J by 5 bases, with 13 bases between them. The CDR3: CAISESVVRQTEAFF. The CDR3 DNA is TGTGCCATCAGTGAGTCGGTTGTTCGGCAAACTGAAGCTTTCTTT.

This clonotype was seen a few times. V usage is TRBV20-1 and J usage is TRBJ2-7; 7 bases fit TRBD2. The CDR3 spans 14 residues. J lost 2 bases, V lost 7 bases, and 11 bases had no gene match. The germline V gene encodes CDR1 DFQATT and CDR2 SNEGSKA (reference sequence). Written as DNA, the CDR3 is TGCAGTGGGGGGGGGACCGCCGTTGCCTACGAGCAGTACTTC. Translation gives CSGGGTAVAYEQYF.

This clonotype has a single count. The chain employs TRBV4-2 and TRBJ2-1, with 8 bases matching TRBD2. The J segment lost 0 bases and the V segment lost 1 base, leaving 5 bases of the junction unmatched. Germline V lookup: CDR1 LGHNA, CDR2 YNFKEQ. The CDR3 loop spans 17 amino acids. CDR3 DNA: TGTGCCAGCAGCCAAGCTGTAGCGGGGAGCTCCTACAATGAGCAGTTCTTC. It translates to CASSQAVAGSSYNEQFF.

The rearrangement joins TRBV6-5 to TRBJ2-3; D call uncertain. CDR1 and CDR2 (germline): MNHEY, SVGAGI. There are 14 residues in the CDR3. Trimming shortened V by 3 bases and J by 2 bases, and 9 bases separated the two germline ends. The CDR3 nucleotides are TGTGCCAGCAGTTATAAACCGACCACAGATACGCAGTATTTT. Translation gives CASSYKPTTDTQYF.

This clonotype was counted only a few times. The chain links TRBV4-1 to TRBJ1-2; D ambiguous. Germline V gene lookup returns CDR1 MGHRA and CDR2 YSYEKL. Trimming removed 3 bases at V and 4 bases at J, with 18 bases between. CDR3 size: 16 residues. CDR3: CASSQATLTVRYGYTF. The CDR3 nucleotides read TGCGCCAGCAGCCAGGCAACCTTGACGGTCCGCTATGGCTACACCTTC.

This clonotype was counted many times. The chain has TRBV24-1 and TRBJ2-1; TRBD1 aligns across 10 bases. Germline V lookup: CDR1 KGHDR, CDR2 SFDVKD. The CDR3 is 15 amino acids. Trimming removed 6 bases from V and 5 bases from J; junction bases left unmatched: 6. The CDR3 spells CATSPGQGRDNEQFF. The CDR3, as DNA: TGTGCCACCAGTCCGGGACAGGGGAGAGACAATGAGCAGTTCTTC.

This clonotype came up a few times. This CDR3 is CASSPGMIGPYEQYF. CDR3 DNA: TGTGCCAGCAGTCCTGGGATGATCGGCCCCTACGAGCAGTACTTC. This chain joins TRBV12-3 or TRBV12-4 and TRBJ2-7; D is uncertain. The germline V and J ends were trimmed by 5 bases and 2 bases, with 16 bases remaining between them. The CDR3 contains 15 residues.

At least ten counts were recorded for this clonotype. This chain links TRBV7-2 with TRBJ2-4; unclear D gene. Germline loops: CDR1 SGHTA, CDR2 FQGNSA. The CDR3 consists of 14 residues. Trimming took off 2 bases at V and 8 bases at J, with 13 bases between the two ends. CDR3 residues: CASSLLNYWDIQYF. The CDR3 DNA follows: TGTGCCAGCAGCTTACTAAACTACTGGGACATTCAGTACTTC.

The CDR3 region has the DNA TGCGCCAGCAGCTTGGGTAGATTTAACACTGAAGCTTTCTTT. This encodes CASSLGRFNTEAFF. This chain links TRBV5-1 with TRBJ1-1, with unresolved D. This CDR3 comprises 14 residues. V was clipped by 0 bases and J by 2 bases, with 8 bases between them. CDR1 and CDR2 (germline): SGHRS, YFSETQ. Full variable domain (rest looked up from reference TRBV5-1 and TRBJ1-1): KAGVTQTPRYLIKTRGQQVTLSCSPISGHRSVSWYQQTPGQGLQFLFEYFSETQRNKGNFPGRFSGRQFSNSRSEMNVSTLELGDSALYLCASSLGRFNTEAFFGQGTRLTVV.